Below are 16 T cell receptor beta chains sequenced from a single sample in a study of cytomegalovirus exposure and HLA in healthy donors. The primer mix had 60 Vbeta and 13 Jbeta primers. The method was immunoSEQ multiplex PCR; TCRdb's version includes in-frame clones alone and lacks a portion of them. The sample consists of about 99,000 clones, roughly 72% of them appearing once. Sequenced sample: PBMCs. These receptors came from a woman younger than 30 in good health and CMV-seropositive.

V is TRBV6-1 and J is TRBJ1-2; 7 nucleotides agree with TRBD1. Germline assignment: CDR1 MNHNS and CDR2 SASEGT. The CDR3 sequence is 14 residues long. The J segment lost 7 bases and the V segment lost 1 base, leaving 6 bases of the junction unmatched. The CDR3 bases are TGTGCCAGCAGTGAAGAGGAGGGGGCGCCTGGCTACACCTTC. Translating it yields CASSEEEGAPGYTF.

The chain couples TRBV5-4 to TRBJ2-2, with TRBD2 matching 7 bases. V trimming: 0 bases; J trimming: 6 bases; junction bases outside the gene matches: 5. Germline loops: CDR1 SGHNT, CDR2 YYREEE (reference sequence). This CDR3 is built from 15 residues. CDR3 residues: CASSLGAGEAGELFF. The CDR3 DNA follows: TGTGCCAGCAGCTTGGGGGCGGGAGAAGCCGGGGAGCTGTTTTTT.

CDR3 residues: CASSEAARETQYF. The CDR3 DNA reads as TGTGCCAGCAGTGAGGCAGCGAGAGAGACCCAGTACTTC. The chain employs TRBV2 and TRBJ2-5; the D is unclear. The CDR3 is 13 residues long. Trimming left V 3 bases short and J 4 bases short, with 9 bases between. The germline V gene has CDR1 SNHLY and CDR2 FYNNEI. Full variable domain (outside the CDR3, taken from reference TRBV2 and TRBJ2-5): EPEVTQTPSHQVTQMGQEVILRCVPISNHLYFYWYRQILGQKVEFLVSFYNNEISEKSEIFDDQFSVERPDGSNFTLKIRSTKLEDSAMYFCASSEAARETQYFGPGTRLLVL.

This chain uses TRBV6-5 with TRBJ1-1; D not certain. The germline gives CDR1 MNHEY, CDR2 SVGAGI. The CDR3 is 12 residues long. The germline V and J ends were trimmed by 11 bases and 6 bases, with 16 bases remaining between them. CDR3 sequence reads: CAASSPVAEAFF. The CDR3 DNA sequence: TGTGCCGCGAGTTCCCCCGTCGCTGAAGCTTTCTTT.

This clone was seen only once. The rearrangement joins TRBV29-1 to TRBJ2-7, with 9 bases aligning to TRBD1. Per the germline V gene, CDR1 is SQVTM and CDR2 is ANQGSEA. J lost 2 bases, V lost 8 bases, and 7 bases had no gene match. The CDR3 totals 13 residues. The CDR3 here is CSYSGQGTYEQYF. CDR3 nucleotide sequence: TGCAGCTATTCGGGACAGGGAACCTACGAGCAGTACTTC.

V and J are TRBV5-6 and TRBJ1-2, with TRBD1 matching over 7 bases. The CDR3 runs to 15 residues. V shed 4 bases, J shed 4 bases, and the junction held 10 bases outside the gene matches. Looked up from germline, CDR1 is SGHDT and CDR2 is YYEEEE. The CDR3 is CASSPGTVTFYGYTF. DNA for the CDR3: TGTGCCAGCAGCCCCGGGACAGTAACCTTCTATGGCTACACCTTC. The full variable domain, in which reference TRBV5-6 and TRBJ1-2 provide the parts outside the CDR3, is DAGVTQSPTHLIKTRGQQVTLRCSPKSGHDTVSWYQQALGQGPQFIFQYYEEEERQRGNFPDRFSGHQFPNYSSELNVNALLLGDSALYLCASSPGTVTFYGYTFGSGTRLTVV.

J is TRBJ1-5 and V is TRBV2; D may be TRBD1 (6 bases). Germline-derived CDR1 and CDR2 are SNHLY and FYNNEI. V was shortened by 6 bases and J by 1 base, with 7 bases between the two germline ends. This CDR3 has 13 residues. The CDR3 spells CASRGQSNQPQHF. The CDR3 nucleotides read TGTGCCAGCAGGGGACAAAGCAATCAGCCCCAGCATTTT.

The rearrangement links TRBV19 to TRBJ2-1; 7 positions match TRBD2. Unmatched junction bases numbered 7, after V lost 4 bases and J lost 4 bases. Germline values: CDR1 LNHDA, CDR2 SQIVND (reference sequence). This CDR3 has 15 residues. The CDR3 spells CASSTHSGIYNEQFF. In DNA, the CDR3 is TGTGCCAGTAGTACTCACAGCGGGATATACAATGAGCAGTTCTTC.

This sequence joins TRBV7-8 and TRBJ1-2; 8 bases are a match to TRBD1. V was pared by 5 bases and J by 7 bases, with 15 bases of the junction left unmatched. Germline loops: CDR1 SGHVS, CDR2 FQNEAQ. The CDR3 extends over 16 amino acids. The CDR3 loop reads CASSNGQGRRYIGYTF. For the CDR3, the DNA is TGTGCCAGCAGCAATGGACAGGGCCGACGATATATTGGCTACACCTTC.

V is TRBV25-1 and J is TRBJ2-7; 8 bases agree with TRBD2. The CDR3 runs 15 residues. The J segment lost 6 bases and the V segment lost 4 bases, leaving 11 bases of the junction unmatched. The germline gives CDR1 MGHDK, CDR2 SYGVNS. Here the CDR3 reads CASSGGLVPLGEQYF. In nucleotides, the CDR3 is TGTGCCAGCAGTGGGGGACTAGTTCCCCTCGGCGAGCAGTACTTC.

This sequence joins TRBV9 and TRBJ1-2; TRBD1 agrees at 10 bases. Trimming removed 0 bases from V and 5 bases from J; junction bases left unmatched: 4. Looked up from germline, CDR1 is SGDLS and CDR2 is YYNGEE. The CDR3 totals 15 residues. The CDR3 bases are TGTGCCAGCAGCGTAGGACAGGGGGCGGGTTATGGCTACACCTTC. This encodes CASSVGQGAGYGYTF. The variable domain in full, with the rest retrieved from reference TRBV9 and TRBJ1-2, is DSGVTQTPKHLITATGQRVTLRCSPRSGDLSVYWYQQSLDQGLQFLIQYYNGEERAKGNILERFSAQQFPDLHSELNLSSLELGDSALYFCASSVGQGAGYGYTFGSGTRLTVV.

Details on this clone: Other DNA sequences in the same sample also yield this CDR3. This chain links TRBV30 with TRBJ2-7; the D gene is possibly TRBD1 (5 bases). The CDR3 sequence is 12 residues long. The V gene lost 0 bases and the J gene lost 2 bases, with 5 bases spanning the gap. CDR1 is GTSNPN and CDR2 is SVGIG in the germline V gene (reference sequence). CDR3: CAWSVGAYEQYF. The CDR3 nucleotides are TGTGCCTGGAGTGTAGGGGCCTACGAGCAGTACTTC.

The chain is built from TRBV4-1 and TRBJ2-1; 7 bases line up with TRBD2. The germline V gene has CDR1 MGHRA and CDR2 YSYEKL. V was clipped by 1 base and J by 2 bases; unmatched bases: 5. There are 16 residues in the CDR3. The CDR3 DNA reads as TGCGCCAGCAGCCAAGCTGCGGGAGTAGCCTACAATGAGCAGTTCTTC. Its protein product is CASSQAAGVAYNEQFF.

As regards this clone: The identical CDR3 is also encoded by other nucleotide sequences in the sample. This chain joins TRBV5-4 and TRBJ2-7; 14 bases match TRBD2. Per germline, CDR1 SGHNT and CDR2 YYREEE (reference sequence). This CDR3 region has 16 residues. J gave up 2 bases and V 4 bases, and 5 bases lay outside the gene matches. The DNA for the CDR3 is TGTGCCAGCAGCCTCGGGACTAGCGGGGGCACCTACGAGCAGTACTTC. Translated: CASSLGTSGGTYEQYF.

The chain employs TRBV4-2 and TRBJ1-5, with D tentatively TRBD1 (6 bases). CDR3 length: 15 amino acids. V dropped 1 base and J dropped 2 bases, with 9 bases sitting between them. From germline, CDR1 is LGHNA and CDR2 YNFKEQ. CDR3 region: CASSQAGVGNQPQHF. DNA of the CDR3: TGTGCCAGCAGCCAAGCAGGGGTTGGCAATCAGCCCCAGCATTTT.

This chain connects TRBV30 to TRBJ1-1; D uncertain. This CDR3 is 13 amino acids long. The V gene's germline CDR1 is GTSNPN and CDR2 SVGIG (reference sequence). Trimming pared 2 bases from V and 1 base from J, leaving 8 bases between. The CDR3, as DNA: TGTGCCTGGAGTACGGCGGAGAACACTGAAGCTTTCTTT. The encoded protein is CAWSTAENTEAFF.